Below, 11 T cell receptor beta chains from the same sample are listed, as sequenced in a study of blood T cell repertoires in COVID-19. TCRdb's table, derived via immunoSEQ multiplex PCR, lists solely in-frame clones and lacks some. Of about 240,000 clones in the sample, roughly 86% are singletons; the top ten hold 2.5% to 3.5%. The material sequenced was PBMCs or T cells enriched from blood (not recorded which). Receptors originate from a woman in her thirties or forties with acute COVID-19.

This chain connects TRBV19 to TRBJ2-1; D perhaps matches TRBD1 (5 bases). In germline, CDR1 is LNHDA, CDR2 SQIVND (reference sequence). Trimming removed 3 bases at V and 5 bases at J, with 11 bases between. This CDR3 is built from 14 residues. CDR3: CASSMLGENNEQFF. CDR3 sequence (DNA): TGTGCCAGTAGTATGTTAGGGGAAAACAATGAGCAGTTCTTC.

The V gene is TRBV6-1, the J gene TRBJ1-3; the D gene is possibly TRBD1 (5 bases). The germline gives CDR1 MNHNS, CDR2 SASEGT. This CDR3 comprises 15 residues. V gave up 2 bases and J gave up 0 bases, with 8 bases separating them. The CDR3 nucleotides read TGTGCCAGCAGTGAACTCGACAGCTCTGGAAACACCATATATTTT. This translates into CASSELDSSGNTIYF.

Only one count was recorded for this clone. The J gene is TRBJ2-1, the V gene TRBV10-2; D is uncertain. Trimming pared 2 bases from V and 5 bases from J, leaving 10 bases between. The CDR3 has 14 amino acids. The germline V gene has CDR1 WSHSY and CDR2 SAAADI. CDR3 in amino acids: CASSEPPPDNEQFF. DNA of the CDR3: TGCGCCAGCAGTGAGCCCCCTCCAGACAATGAGCAGTTCTTC.

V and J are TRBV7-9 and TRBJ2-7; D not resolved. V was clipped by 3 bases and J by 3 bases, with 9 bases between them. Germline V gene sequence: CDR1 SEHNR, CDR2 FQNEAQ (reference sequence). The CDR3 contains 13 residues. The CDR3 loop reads CASSFKQDYEQYF. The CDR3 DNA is TGTGCCAGCAGCTTCAAGCAGGACTACGAGCAGTACTTC.

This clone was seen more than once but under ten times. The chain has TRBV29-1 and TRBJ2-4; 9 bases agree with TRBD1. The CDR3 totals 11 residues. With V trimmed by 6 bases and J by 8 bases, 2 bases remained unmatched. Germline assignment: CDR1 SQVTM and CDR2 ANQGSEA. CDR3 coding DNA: TGCAGCGTCGACAGGGGGGACATTCAGTACTTC. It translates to CSVDRGDIQYF.

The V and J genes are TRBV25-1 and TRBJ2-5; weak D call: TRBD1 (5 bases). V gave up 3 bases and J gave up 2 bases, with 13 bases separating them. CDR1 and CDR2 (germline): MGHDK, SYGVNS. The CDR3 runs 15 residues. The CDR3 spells CASSDWGSRQETQYF. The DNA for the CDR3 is TGTGCCAGCAGTGACTGGGGCTCCCGGCAAGAGACCCAGTACTTC.

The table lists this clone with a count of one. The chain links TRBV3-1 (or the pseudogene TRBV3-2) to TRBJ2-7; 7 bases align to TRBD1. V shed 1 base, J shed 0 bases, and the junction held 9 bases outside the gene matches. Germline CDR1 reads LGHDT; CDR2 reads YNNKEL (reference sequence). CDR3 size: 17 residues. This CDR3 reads CASSQVPKGASSYEQYF. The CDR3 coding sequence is TGTGCCAGCAGCCAAGTACCGAAGGGGGCTTCCTCCTACGAGCAGTACTTC.

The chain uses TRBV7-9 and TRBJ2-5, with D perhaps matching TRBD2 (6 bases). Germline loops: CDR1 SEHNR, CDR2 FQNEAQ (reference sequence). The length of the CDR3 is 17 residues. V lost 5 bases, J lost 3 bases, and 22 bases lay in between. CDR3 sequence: CASSPRGGLGIEETQYF. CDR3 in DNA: TGTGCCAGCAGCCCCCGGGGAGGCTTAGGCATCGAAGAGACCCAGTACTTC. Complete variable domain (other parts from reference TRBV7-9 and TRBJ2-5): DTGVSQNPRHKITKRGQNVTFRCDPISEHNRLYWYRQTLGQGPEFLTYFQNEAQLEKSRLLSDRFSAERPKGSFSTLEIQRTEQGDSAMYLCASSPRGGLGIEETQYFGPGTRLLVL.

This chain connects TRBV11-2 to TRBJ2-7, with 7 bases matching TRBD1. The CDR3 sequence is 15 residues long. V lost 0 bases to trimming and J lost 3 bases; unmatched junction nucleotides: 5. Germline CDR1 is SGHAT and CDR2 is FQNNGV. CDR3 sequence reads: CASSLDDREIYEQYF. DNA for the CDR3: TGTGCCAGCAGCTTAGATGACAGGGAAATCTACGAGCAGTACTTC.

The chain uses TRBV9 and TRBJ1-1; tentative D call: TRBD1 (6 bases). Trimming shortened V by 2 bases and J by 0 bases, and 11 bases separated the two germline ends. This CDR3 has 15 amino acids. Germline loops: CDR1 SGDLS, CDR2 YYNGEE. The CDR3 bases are TGTGCCAGCAGCGTCCTGGACAGACTGAACACTGAAGCTTTCTTT. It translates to CASSVLDRLNTEAFF.

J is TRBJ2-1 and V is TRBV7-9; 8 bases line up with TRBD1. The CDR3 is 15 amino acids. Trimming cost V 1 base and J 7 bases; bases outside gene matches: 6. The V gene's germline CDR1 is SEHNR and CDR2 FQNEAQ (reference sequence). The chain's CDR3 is CASSLGQGAWNEQFF. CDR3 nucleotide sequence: TGTGCCAGCAGCTTAGGTCAGGGGGCGTGGAATGAGCAGTTCTTC.